This TCR beta chain was captured by sequencing in a study of T cells in Graves' hyperthyroidism and ophthalmopathy. This clonotype occurred a few times. CDR1 SNHLY and CDR2 FYNNEI come from the germline V gene. The length of the CDR3 is 13 residues. V lost 6 bases and J 7 bases, leaving 16 bases between the germline ends. The TCR beta CDR3 regions underwent amplification using RNA transcripts as the source. First-round RT-PCR of the TCR CDR3 relied on the HTBI primer set. Each CDR3 protein gets one entry after TCRdb re-called the multiplex PCR reads with MiXCR. The table has roughly 280,000 distinct CDR3 sequences, approximately 20% seen once. Not enrolled were patients with uncontrolled infection, other autoimmune disease, pregnancy or lactation. Orbital computed tomography, thyroid ultrasound, serum thyroxine and TRAb, and clinical symptoms together informed the diagnoses.

This chain links TRBV2 with TRBJ2-7; the D gene is possibly TRBD2 (5 bases). The receptor comes from a young man with Graves' ophthalmopathy. Material: blood. The CDR3: CASRLAGSGEQYF. CDR3 in DNA: TGTGCCAGCAGATTGGCGGGTTCCGGGGAGCAGTACTTC.